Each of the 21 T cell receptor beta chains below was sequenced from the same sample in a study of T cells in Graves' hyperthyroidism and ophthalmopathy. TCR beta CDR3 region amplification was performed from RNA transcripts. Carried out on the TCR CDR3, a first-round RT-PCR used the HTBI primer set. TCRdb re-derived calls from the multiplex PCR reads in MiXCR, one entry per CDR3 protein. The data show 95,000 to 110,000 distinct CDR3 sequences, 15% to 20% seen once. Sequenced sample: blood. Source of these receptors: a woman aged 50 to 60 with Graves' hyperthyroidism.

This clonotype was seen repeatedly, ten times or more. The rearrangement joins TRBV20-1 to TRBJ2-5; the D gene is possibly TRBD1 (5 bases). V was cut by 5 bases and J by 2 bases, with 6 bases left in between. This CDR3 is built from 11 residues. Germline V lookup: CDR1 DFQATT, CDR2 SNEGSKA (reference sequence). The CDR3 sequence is CSAAGQETQYF. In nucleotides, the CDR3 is TGCAGTGCTGCAGGGCAAGAGACCCAGTACTTC.

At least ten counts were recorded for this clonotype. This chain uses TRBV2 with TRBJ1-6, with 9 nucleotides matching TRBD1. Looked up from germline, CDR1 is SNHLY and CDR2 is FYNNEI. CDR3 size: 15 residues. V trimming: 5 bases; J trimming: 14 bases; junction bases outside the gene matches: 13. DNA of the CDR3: TGTGCCAGCAGTTCATCGGGACAGGGCTCGGGGACCCTCCACTTT. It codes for CASSSSGQGSGTLHF.

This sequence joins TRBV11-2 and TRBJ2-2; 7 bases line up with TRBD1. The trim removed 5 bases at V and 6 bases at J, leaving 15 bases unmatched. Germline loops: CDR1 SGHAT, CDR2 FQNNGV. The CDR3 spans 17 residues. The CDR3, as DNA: TGTGCCAGCAGCCCCCGTTTTGGCAGGGGGAAAGCCGGGGAGCTGTTTTTT. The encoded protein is CASSPRFGRGKAGELFF.

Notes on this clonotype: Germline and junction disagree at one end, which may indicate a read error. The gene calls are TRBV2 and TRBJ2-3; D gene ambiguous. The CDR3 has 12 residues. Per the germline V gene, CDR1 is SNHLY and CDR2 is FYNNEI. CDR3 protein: CASSEVRDTQYF. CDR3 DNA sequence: TGCGCCAGCAGTGAAGTACGGGATACGCAGTATTTT.

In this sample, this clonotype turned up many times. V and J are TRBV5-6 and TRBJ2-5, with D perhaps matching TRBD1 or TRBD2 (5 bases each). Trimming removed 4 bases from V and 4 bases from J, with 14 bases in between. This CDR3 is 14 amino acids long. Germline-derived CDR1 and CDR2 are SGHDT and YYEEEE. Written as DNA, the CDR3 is TGTGCCAGCAGCCCCGTAGGGGCGGGAGAGACCCAGTACTTC. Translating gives CASSPVGAGETQYF.

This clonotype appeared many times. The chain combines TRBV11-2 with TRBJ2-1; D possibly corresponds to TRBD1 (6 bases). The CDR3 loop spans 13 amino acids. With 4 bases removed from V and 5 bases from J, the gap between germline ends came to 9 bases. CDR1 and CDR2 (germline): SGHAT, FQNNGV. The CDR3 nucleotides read TGTGCCAGCAGCTCGGACAGAAACAATGAGCAGTTCTTC. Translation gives CASSSDRNNEQFF.

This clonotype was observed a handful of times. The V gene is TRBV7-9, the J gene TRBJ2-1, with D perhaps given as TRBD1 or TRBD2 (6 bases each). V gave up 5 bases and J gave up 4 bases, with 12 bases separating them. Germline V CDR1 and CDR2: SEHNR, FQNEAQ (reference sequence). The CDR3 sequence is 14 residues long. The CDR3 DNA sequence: TGTGCCAGCAGCCCGGAGGGGGGTTACAATGAGCAGTTCTTC. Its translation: CASSPEGGYNEQFF. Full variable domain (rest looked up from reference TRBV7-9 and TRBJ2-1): DTGVSQNPRHKITKRGQNVTFRCDPISEHNRLYWYRQTLGQGPEFLTYFQNEAQLEKSRLLSDRFSAERPKGSFSTLEIQRTEQGDSAMYLCASSPEGGYNEQFFGPGTRLTVL.

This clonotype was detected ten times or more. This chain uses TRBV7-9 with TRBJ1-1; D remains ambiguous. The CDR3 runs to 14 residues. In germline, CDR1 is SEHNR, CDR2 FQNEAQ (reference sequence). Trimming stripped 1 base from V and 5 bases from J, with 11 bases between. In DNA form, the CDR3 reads TGTGCCAGCAGCTTAGTTGAGGGCGTTACTGAAGCTTTCTTT. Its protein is CASSLVEGVTEAFF. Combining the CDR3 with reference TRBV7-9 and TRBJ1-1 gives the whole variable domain DTGVSQNPRHKITKRGQNVTFRCDPISEHNRLYWYRQTLGQGPEFLTYFQNEAQLEKSRLLSDRFSAERPKGSFSTLEIQRTEQGDSAMYLCASSLVEGVTEAFFGQGTRLTVV.

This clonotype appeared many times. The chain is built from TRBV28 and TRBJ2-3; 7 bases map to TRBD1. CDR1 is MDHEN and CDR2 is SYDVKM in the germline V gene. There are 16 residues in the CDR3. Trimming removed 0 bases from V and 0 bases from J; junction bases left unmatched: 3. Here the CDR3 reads CASSLWETGSTDTQYF. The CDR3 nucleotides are TGTGCCAGCAGTTTATGGGAGACAGGGAGCACAGATACGCAGTATTTT.

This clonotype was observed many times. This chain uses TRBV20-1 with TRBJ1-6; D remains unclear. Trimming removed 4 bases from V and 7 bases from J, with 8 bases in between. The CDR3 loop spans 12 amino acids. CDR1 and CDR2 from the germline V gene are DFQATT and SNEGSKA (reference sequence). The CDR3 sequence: CSATGGNSPLHF. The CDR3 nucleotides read TGCAGTGCTACGGGTGGAAATTCACCCCTCCACTTT.

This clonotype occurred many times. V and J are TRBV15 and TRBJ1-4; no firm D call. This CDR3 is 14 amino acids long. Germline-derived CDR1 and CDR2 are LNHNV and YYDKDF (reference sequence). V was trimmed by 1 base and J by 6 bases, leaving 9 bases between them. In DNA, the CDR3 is TGTGCCACCAGCAGAGGCCCCTTTGATGAAAAACTGTTTTTT. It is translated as CATSRGPFDEKLFF.

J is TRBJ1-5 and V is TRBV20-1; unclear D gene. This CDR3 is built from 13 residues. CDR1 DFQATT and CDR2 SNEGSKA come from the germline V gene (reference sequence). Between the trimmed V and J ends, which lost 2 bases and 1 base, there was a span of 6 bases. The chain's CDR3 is CSARFDSNQPQHF. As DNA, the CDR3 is TGCAGTGCTAGATTCGACAGCAATCAGCCCCAGCATTTT.

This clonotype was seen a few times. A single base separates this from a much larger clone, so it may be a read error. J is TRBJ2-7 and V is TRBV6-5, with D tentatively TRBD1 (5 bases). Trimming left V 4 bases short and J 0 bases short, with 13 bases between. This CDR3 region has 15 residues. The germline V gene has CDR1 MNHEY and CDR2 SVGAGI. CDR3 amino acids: CASSSRPQVSYEQYF. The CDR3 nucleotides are TGTGCCAGCAGTTCCCGGCCACAGGTCTCCTACGAGCAGTACTTC.

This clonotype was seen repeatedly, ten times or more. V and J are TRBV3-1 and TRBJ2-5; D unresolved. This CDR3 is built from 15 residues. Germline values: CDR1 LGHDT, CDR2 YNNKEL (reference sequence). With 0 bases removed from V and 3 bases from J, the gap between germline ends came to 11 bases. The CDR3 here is CASSQDAESKETQYF. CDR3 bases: TGTGCCAGCAGCCAAGATGCGGAGTCCAAAGAGACCCAGTACTTC.

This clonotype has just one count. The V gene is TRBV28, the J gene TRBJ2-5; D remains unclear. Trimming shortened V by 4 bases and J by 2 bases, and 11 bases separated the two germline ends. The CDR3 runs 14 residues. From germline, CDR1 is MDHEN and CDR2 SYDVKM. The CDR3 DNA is TGTGCCAGCAGTTCAAGAGTAAAACAAGAGACCCAGTACTTC. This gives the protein CASSSRVKQETQYF.

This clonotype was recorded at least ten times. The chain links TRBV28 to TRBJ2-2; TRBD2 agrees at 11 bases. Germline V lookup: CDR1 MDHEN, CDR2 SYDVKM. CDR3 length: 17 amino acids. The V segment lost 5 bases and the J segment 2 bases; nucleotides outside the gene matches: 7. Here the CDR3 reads CASSQPTSGRNTGELFF. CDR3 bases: TGTGCCAGCAGTCAACCTACTAGCGGGAGAAACACCGGGGAGCTGTTTTTT.

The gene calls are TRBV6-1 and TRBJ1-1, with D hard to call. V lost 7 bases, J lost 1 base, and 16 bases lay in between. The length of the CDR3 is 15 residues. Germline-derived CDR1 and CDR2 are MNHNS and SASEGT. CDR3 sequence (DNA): TGTGCCAGCATAAGGGAACGATTAGGGAACACTGAAGCTTTCTTT. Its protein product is CASIRERLGNTEAFF.

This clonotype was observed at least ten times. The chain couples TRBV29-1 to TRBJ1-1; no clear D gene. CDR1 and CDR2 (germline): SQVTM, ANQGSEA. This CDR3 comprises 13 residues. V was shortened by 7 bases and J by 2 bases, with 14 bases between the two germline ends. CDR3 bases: TGCAGCGCGTTTCGGGGTGGTAACACTGAAGCTTTCTTT. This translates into CSAFRGGNTEAFF.

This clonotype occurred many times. CDR3: CASSVQGRSTEAFF. The CDR3 DNA is TGTGCCAGCAGTGTTCAGGGAAGGTCCACTGAAGCTTTCTTT. This chain uses TRBV2 with TRBJ1-1; a possible D gene is TRBD1 (5 bases). The length of the CDR3 is 14 residues. With 4 bases removed from V and 4 bases from J, the gap between germline ends came to 13 bases. Per the germline V gene, CDR1 is SNHLY and CDR2 is FYNNEI.

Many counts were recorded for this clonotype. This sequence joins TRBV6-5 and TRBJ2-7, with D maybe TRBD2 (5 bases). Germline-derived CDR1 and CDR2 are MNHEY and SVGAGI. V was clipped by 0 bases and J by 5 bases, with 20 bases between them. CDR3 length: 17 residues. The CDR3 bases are TGTGCCAGCAGTTACTCAGCTGCCAAACGGGCGAGGGACGAGCAGTACTTC. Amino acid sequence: CASSYSAAKRARDEQYF.

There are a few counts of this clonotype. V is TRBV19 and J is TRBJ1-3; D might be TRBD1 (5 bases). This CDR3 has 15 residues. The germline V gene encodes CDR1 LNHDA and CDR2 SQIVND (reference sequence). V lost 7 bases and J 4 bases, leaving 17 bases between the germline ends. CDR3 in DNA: TGTGCCAGTACCCCCGGAGGGGCTGGAGGAAACACCATATATTTT. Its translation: CASTPGGAGGNTIYF.